This T cell receptor beta chain was documented in a study of T cell repertoires in cytomegalovirus infection. Study-level information: Public TCR beta signatures indicated both CMV infection and matching HLA type.

Notes on this clonotype: What it binds is not known.

TCRdb passed the reads through MiXCR, listing each CDR3 protein once. The sample shows roughly 77,000 distinct CDR3 sequences, more than 3% of them seen only once. With V trimmed by 5 bases and J by 7 bases, 3 bases remained unmatched. The CDR3 totals 14 residues. General study points: Summed frequency of shared TCR beta families picked out CMV carriers who also had the relevant HLA. CMV-specific TCR beta clonotypes restricted by HLA-C dominated the ex vivo response.

The rearrangement joins TRBV12-3 or TRBV12-4 to TRBJ2-3, with TRBD2 identical over 13 bases. The sequence was obtained from a human donor in good health (CMV status not recorded). Some clones in this sample may be carry-over from other donors' samples. Source material: PBMCs. CDR3 residues: CASSTSGGAYTQYF. CDR3 in DNA: TGTGCCAGCAGTACTAGCGGGGGGGCCTATACGCAGTATTTT.